This TCR beta chain appears in the sequencing data of a study of T cell repertoires in cytomegalovirus infection. Study-level information: CMV epitopes used comprised recently identified HLA-C-restricted ones and well-studied HLA-B-restricted ones. Shared public TCR beta signatures pointed to both CMV infection and a matching HLA type. Findings and caveats of the study: Clonotypes of TCR beta that were HLA-C-restricted and CMV-specific dominated the ex vivo response.

This clonotype was seen many times. Its antigen remains unidentified. Germline V gene data show CDR1 as SGHVS and CDR2 as FNYEAQ. CDR3 length: 15 residues. The V end was cut by 2 bases, the J end by 8 bases, with 16 bases between. TCRdb processed the reads anew with MiXCR; each CDR3 protein has one entry. The sample holds about 920,000 distinct CDR3 sequences; around 29% are singletons and the top ten take 11% to 15%. The chain has TRBV7-6 and TRBJ2-1, with D possibly being TRBD2 (5 bases). Sequencing was performed on cultured CD8+ T cells from PBMCs, taken from culture after CMV antigen stimulation. This sequence originates from a human donor in good health (CMV status not recorded). Some clones in this sample may be carry-over from other donors' samples. The CDR3, as DNA: TGTGCCAGCAGCTTATCTGCTCAGCGGTTCCATGAGCAGTTCTTC. This encodes CASSLSAQRFHEQFF.